This passage covers 19 T cell receptor beta chains from one sample sequenced in a study of memory CD4+ T cells and cytomegalovirus serostatus (dated by TCRdb to about 2019). The library was prepared using the immunoSEQ multiplex PCR assay. TCRdb mirrors the immuneACCESS table, restricted to in-frame sequences. Some clones are absent from its copies; in checked studies, under half trace to an unresolved V gene, and the reason for the others is unknown. This sample comprises about 67,000 clones, 70% to 80% of them detected only once. The ten largest clones add up to about 4.8% of the sample. Single viable CD3+CD4+CD8-CD45RO+ cells were sorted as memory CD4+ T cells on a FACSAria II. The sample was memory CD4+ T cells from blood. These TCRs come from an adult in good health and CMV-seropositive.

The chain couples TRBV6-5 to TRBJ2-1; TRBD2 matches 12 bases. The junction had 9 bases not matched to a gene; V was cut back by 8 bases and J by 7 bases. The CDR3 loop spans 15 amino acids. CDR1 is MNHEY and CDR2 is SVGAGI in the germline V gene. CDR3 sequence (DNA): TGTGCCAGCTCTAGCGGGGGGGCCTATTCGAATGAGCAGTTCTTC. Its translation is CASSSGGAYSNEQFF.

This clone was detected only once. This chain links TRBV19 with TRBJ1-3; D is unclear. The CDR3 is 10 amino acids. Trimming shortened V by 9 bases and J by 9 bases, and 9 bases separated the two germline ends. Germline V CDR1 and CDR2: LNHDA, SQIVND (reference sequence). The CDR3 protein is CASWEGTIYF. CDR3 nucleotides: TGTGCCAGCTGGGAGGGCACCATATATTTT.

V gene TRBV5-4 combines with J gene TRBJ2-1, with D possibly being TRBD1 (6 bases). Germline CDR1 is SGHNT and CDR2 is YYREEE (reference sequence). CDR3 length: 15 amino acids. Trimming cost V 2 bases and J 6 bases, with 15 bases left between them. CDR3 sequence: CASSFPGQGGNEQFF. Written as DNA, the CDR3 is TGTGCCAGCAGCTTTCCGGGACAAGGGGGCAATGAGCAGTTCTTC.

This rearrangement joins TRBV5-1 to TRBJ2-7; D not certain. The CDR3 totals 15 residues. Per germline, CDR1 SGHRS and CDR2 YFSETQ. Trimming took off 0 bases at V and 0 bases at J, with 10 bases between the two ends. The CDR3 loop reads CASSLEQAYSYEQYF. The CDR3 DNA follows: TGCGCCAGCAGCTTGGAGCAGGCCTACTCCTACGAGCAGTACTTC.

V usage is TRBV7-8 and J usage is TRBJ2-1; 9 nucleotides line up with TRBD2. The CDR3 is 16 residues long. Germline loops: CDR1 SGHVS, CDR2 FQNEAQ. J lost 2 bases, V lost 1 base, and 3 bases had no gene match. The CDR3 spells CASSLVAGGPYNEQFF. CDR3 nucleotides: TGTGCCAGCAGCTTAGTGGCGGGGGGGCCCTACAATGAGCAGTTCTTC.

The chain employs TRBV2 and TRBJ2-1; 8 positions match TRBD2. This CDR3 has 15 residues. After removal of 5 bases from V and 6 bases from J, the junction contained 9 bases not matched to a gene. The germline V gene encodes CDR1 SNHLY and CDR2 FYNNEI. As DNA, the CDR3 is TGTGCCAGCAGTAATAAAATAGGACTAGCCAATGAGCAGTTCTTC. Encoded protein: CASSNKIGLANEQFF. The full variable domain, its missing parts supplied by reference TRBV2 and TRBJ2-1, is EPEVTQTPSHQVTQMGQEVILRCVPISNHLYFYWYRQILGQKVEFLVSFYNNEISEKSEIFDDQFSVERPDGSNFTLKIRSTKLEDSAMYFCASSNKIGLANEQFFGPGTRLTVL.

The chain couples TRBV30 to TRBJ1-4; 10 nucleotides agree with TRBD1. V lost 7 bases to trimming and J lost 8 bases; unmatched junction nucleotides: 25. The CDR3 contains 19 residues. From germline, CDR1 is GTSNPN and CDR2 SVGIG (reference sequence). The CDR3 protein is CASWAGPGTGEARGEKLFF. The CDR3 DNA reads TGTGCCTCATGGGCCGGACCCGGGACAGGGGAGGCACGCGGGGAAAAACTGTTTTTT.

V and J are TRBV4-1 and TRBJ1-1; no clear D gene. The V end lost 0 bases, the J end lost 3 bases, and 17 bases lay between the germline ends. This CDR3 spans 17 amino acids. Per the germline V gene, CDR1 is MGHRA and CDR2 is YSYEKL. CDR3 sequence (DNA): TGCGCCAGCAGCCAAGAGATAGGGAGTACGGAGCACACTGAAGCTTTCTTT. Translated, it gives CASSQEIGSTEHTEAFF.

This clone has more than one count but fewer than ten. CDR3 amino acids: CASILTGGGTEAFF. CDR3 in DNA: TGTGCCAGTATTCTTACAGGGGGCGGAACTGAAGCTTTCTTT. The chain joins TRBV19 to TRBJ1-1; TRBD1 matches at 9 bases. This CDR3 has 14 residues. V was clipped by 7 bases and J by 5 bases; unmatched bases: 8. Germline lookup yields CDR1 LNHDA and CDR2 SQIVND (reference sequence).

The CDR3 bases are TGTGCCAGCAGTACTTTAATTTCCCGGTGGCAGGCCCCCGGGGAGCTGTTTTTT. Translation gives CASSTLISRWQAPGELFF. This chain joins TRBV25-1 and TRBJ2-2; D not certain. V was pared by 5 bases and J by 6 bases, with 25 bases between. Germline CDR1 is MGHDK and CDR2 is SYGVNS. This CDR3 region has 18 residues.

The CDR3 region has the DNA TGTGCCAGCAGCTTAACCGGGGGGGCCTTCTACGAGCAGTACTTC. The encoded protein is CASSLTGGAFYEQYF. The gene calls are TRBV7-2 and TRBJ2-7; 8 bases fit TRBD2. Germline CDR1 reads SGHTA; CDR2 reads FQGNSA. This CDR3 is 15 amino acids long. Trimming cost V 2 bases and J 3 bases; bases outside gene matches: 6.

This clone appeared a few times. The CDR3 nucleotides read TGTGCCAGCTGGGGGATTACACTGAACACTGAAGCTTTCTTT. It is translated as CASWGITLNTEAFF. This chain joins TRBV2 and TRBJ1-1; D perhaps matches TRBD1 (5 bases). V dropped 8 bases and J dropped 0 bases, with 13 bases sitting between them. CDR3 size: 14 residues. Germline V gene data show CDR1 as SNHLY and CDR2 as FYNNEI. The complete variable domain, with remaining parts taken from reference TRBV2 and TRBJ1-1, reads EPEVTQTPSHQVTQMGQEVILRCVPISNHLYFYWYRQILGQKVEFLVSFYNNEISEKSEIFDDQFSVERPDGSNFTLKIRSTKLEDSAMYFCASWGITLNTEAFFGQGTRLTVV.

The chain recombines TRBV6-1 with TRBJ1-5, with D possibly TRBD1 on 6 matching bases. The CDR3 has 13 amino acids. Germline CDR1 and CDR2: MNHNS and SASEGT. V was trimmed by 0 bases and J by 6 bases, leaving 6 bases between them. CDR3 DNA: TGTGCCAGCAGTGAAGCCAGGGGTCAGCCCCAGCATTTT. It codes for CASSEARGQPQHF.

CDR3 nucleotides: TGTGCCAGCAGCTTGGAGGCGGGGGGGCATGGAGATACGCAGTATTTT. It encodes CASSLEAGGHGDTQYF. The gene calls are TRBV5-4 and TRBJ2-3, with TRBD2 matching 9 bases. V gave up 0 bases and J gave up 5 bases; unmatched junction bases: 7. Germline CDR1 and CDR2: SGHNT and YYREEE (reference sequence). CDR3 length: 16 residues.

For this clone: One junction end does not reproduce the germline sequence, and a read error may be involved. The J gene is TRBJ2-7, the V gene TRBV15; 8 bases are shared with TRBD2. The CDR3 has 12 amino acids. Germline V lookup: CDR1 LNHNV, CDR2 YYDKDF (reference sequence). The CDR3 DNA is TGTGCCACCAGCGGGGTGCGGGGGGATCCACACTTC. This codes for CATSGVRGDPHF.

This chain links TRBV2 with TRBJ2-3; TRBD2 aligns across 13 bases. The CDR3 has 15 amino acids. The germline V gene encodes CDR1 SNHLY and CDR2 FYNNEI. Trimming took 6 bases from V and 5 from J; bases not matched to a gene: 5. DNA of the CDR3: TGTGCCAGCAGGGGACTAGCGGGGACCGGAGATACGCAGTATTTT. It yields the protein CASRGLAGTGDTQYF.

The chain is built from TRBV7-2 and TRBJ2-1; D is unresolved. The CDR3 consists of 15 residues. Germline V lookup: CDR1 SGHTA, CDR2 FQGNSA. V shed 1 base and J shed 6 bases, with 13 bases lying between them. Written as DNA, the CDR3 is TGTGCCAGCAGCTTAGGCAGACCCGGATTCAATGAGCAGTTCTTC. This encodes CASSLGRPGFNEQFF.

This chain links TRBV18 with TRBJ2-7, with D perhaps being TRBD1 or TRBD2 (5 bases each). Trimming pared 2 bases from V and 2 bases from J, leaving 13 bases between. The CDR3 sequence is 15 residues long. The germline V gene encodes CDR1 KGHSH and CDR2 LQKENI. CDR3 DNA sequence: TGTGCCAGCTCACCAGGGGGTAAGGTCCCCTACGAGCAGTACTTC. This encodes CASSPGGKVPYEQYF.

The J gene is TRBJ2-2, the V gene TRBV28; 15 bases are a match to TRBD2. Per the germline V gene, CDR1 is MDHEN and CDR2 is SYDVKM. Trimming took 2 bases from V and 6 from J; bases not matched to a gene: 4. The CDR3 is 17 residues long. CDR3 DNA: TGTGCCAGCAGTTTAGGGACTAGCGGGAGGAAGGCCGGGGAGCTGTTTTTT. Its protein is CASSLGTSGRKAGELFF. Together with reference TRBV28 and TRBJ2-2, the CDR3 gives the full variable domain: DVKVTQSSRYLVKRTGEKVFLECVQDMDHENMFWYRQDPGLGLRLIYFSYDVKMKEKGDIPEGYSVSREKKERFSLILESASTNQTSMYLCASSLGTSGRKAGELFFGEGSRLTVL.